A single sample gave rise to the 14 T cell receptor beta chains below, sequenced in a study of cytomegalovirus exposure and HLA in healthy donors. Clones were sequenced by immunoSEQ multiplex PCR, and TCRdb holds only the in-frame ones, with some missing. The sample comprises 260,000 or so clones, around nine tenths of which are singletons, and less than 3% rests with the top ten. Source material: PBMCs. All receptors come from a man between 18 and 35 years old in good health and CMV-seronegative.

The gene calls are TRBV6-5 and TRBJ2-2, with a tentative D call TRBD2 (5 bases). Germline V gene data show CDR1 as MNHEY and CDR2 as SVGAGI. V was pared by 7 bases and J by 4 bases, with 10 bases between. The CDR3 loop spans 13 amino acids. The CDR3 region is CASNTGSTGELFF. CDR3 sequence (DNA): TGTGCCAGCAACACGGGGAGCACCGGGGAGCTGTTTTTT.

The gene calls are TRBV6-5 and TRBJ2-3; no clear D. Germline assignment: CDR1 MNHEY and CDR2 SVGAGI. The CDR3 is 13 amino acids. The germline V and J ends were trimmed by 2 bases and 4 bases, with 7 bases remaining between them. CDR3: CASSYGSSDTQYF. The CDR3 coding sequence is TGTGCCAGCAGTTACGGCTCCTCAGATACGCAGTATTTT.

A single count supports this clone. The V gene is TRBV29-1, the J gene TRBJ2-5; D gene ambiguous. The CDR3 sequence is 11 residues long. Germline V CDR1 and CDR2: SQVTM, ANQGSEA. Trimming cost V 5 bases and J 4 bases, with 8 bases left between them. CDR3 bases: TGCAGCGTTTCTTATTCAGAGACCCAGTACTTC. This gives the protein CSVSYSETQYF.

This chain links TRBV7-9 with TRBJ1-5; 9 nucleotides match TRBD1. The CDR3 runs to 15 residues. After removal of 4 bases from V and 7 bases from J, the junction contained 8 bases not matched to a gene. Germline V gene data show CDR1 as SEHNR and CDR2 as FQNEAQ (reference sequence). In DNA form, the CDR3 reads TGTGCCAGCAGCTGGGGGACAGGGAGTCGACAGCCCCAGCATTTT. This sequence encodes CASSWGTGSRQPQHF.

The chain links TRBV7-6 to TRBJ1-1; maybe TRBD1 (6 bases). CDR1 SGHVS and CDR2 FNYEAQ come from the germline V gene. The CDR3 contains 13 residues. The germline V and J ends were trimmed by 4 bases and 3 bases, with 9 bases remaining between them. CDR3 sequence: CASSSGQYTEAFF. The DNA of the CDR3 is TGTGCCAGCAGCTCCGGACAGTACACTGAAGCTTTCTTT. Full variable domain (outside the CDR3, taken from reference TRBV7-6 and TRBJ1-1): GAGVSQSPRYKVTKRGQDVALRCDPISGHVSLYWYRQALGQGPEFLTYFNYEAQQDKSGLPNDRFSAERPEGSISTLTIQRTEQRDSAMYRCASSSGQYTEAFFGQGTRLTVV.

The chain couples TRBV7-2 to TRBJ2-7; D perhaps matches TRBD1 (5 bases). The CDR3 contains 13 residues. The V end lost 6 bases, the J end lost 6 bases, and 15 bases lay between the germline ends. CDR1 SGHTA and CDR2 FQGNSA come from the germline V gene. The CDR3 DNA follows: TGTGCCAGCAGGGCCGCAGGGCCTGCCGAGCAGTACTTC. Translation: CASRAAGPAEQYF.

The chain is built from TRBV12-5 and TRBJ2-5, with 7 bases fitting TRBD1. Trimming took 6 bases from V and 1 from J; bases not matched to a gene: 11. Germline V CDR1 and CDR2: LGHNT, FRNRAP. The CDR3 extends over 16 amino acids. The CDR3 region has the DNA TGTGCTAGTGGAGAGGGGACAGAAAGTCCCCAAGAGACCCAGTACTTC. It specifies CASGEGTESPQETQYF.

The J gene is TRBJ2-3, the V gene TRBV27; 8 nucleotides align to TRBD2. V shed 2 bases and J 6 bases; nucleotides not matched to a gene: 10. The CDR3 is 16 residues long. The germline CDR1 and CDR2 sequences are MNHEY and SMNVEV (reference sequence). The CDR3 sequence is CASSLRPGLVSDTQYF. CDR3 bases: TGTGCCAGCAGTTTACGGCCGGGACTAGTATCTGATACGCAGTATTTT.

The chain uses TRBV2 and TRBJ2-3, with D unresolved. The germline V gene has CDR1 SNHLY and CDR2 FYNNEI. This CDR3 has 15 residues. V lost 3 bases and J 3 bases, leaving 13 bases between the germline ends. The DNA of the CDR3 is TGTGCCAGCAGTGATCCGGCCAGGTCGACAGATACGCAGTATTTT. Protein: CASSDPARSTDTQYF.

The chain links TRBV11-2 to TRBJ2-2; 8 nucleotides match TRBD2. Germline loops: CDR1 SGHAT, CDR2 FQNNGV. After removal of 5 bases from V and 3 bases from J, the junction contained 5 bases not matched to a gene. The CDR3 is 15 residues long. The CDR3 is CASSPTTSDTGELFF. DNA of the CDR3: TGTGCCAGCAGCCCCACGACTAGCGACACCGGGGAGCTGTTTTTT.

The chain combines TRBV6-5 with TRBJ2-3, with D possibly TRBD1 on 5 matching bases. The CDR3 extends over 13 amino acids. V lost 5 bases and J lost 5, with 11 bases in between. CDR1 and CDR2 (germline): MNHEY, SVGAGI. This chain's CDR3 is CASSPGREDTQYF. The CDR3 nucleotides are TGTGCCAGCAGTCCGGGCAGGGAAGATACGCAGTATTTT.

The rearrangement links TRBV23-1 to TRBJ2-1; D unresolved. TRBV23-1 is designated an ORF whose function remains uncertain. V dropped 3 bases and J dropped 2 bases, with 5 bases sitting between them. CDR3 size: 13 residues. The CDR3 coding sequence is TGCGCCAGCAGTCACCATCCCTACAATGAGCAGTTCTTC. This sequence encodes CASSHHPYNEQFF.

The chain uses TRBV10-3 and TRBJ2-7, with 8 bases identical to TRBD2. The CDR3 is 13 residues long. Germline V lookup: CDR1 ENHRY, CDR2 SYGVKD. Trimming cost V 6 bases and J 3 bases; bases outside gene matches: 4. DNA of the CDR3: TGTGCCATCAGGCAACTAGCGGTCTACGAGCAGTACTTC. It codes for CAIRQLAVYEQYF.

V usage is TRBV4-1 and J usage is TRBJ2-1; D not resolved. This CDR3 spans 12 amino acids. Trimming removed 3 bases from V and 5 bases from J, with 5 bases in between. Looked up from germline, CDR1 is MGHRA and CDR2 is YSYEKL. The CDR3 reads CASSHRDNEQFF. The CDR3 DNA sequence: TGCGCCAGCAGCCATCGCGACAATGAGCAGTTCTTC.